The rows below give T cell receptor beta chains drawn from one sample of a study of cytomegalovirus exposure and HLA in healthy donors. Clones were sequenced by immunoSEQ multiplex PCR, and TCRdb holds only the in-frame ones, with some missing. Among 150,000 or so clones listed, more than 70% were seen once. The sequencing sample was made of PBMCs. The receptors come from a man aged 18-30 years in good health and CMV-seropositive. Both conserved end residues are part of each CDR3. Each record gives: CDR3 protein, CDR3 DNA, J gene, V gene, clone size, D gene. A D gene is named only where the DNA matches it firmly. Not all rows give a size; the values are once, few, many and, for expanded clones, a class.

CDR3: CATSREKFTGAVYNEQFF; DNA: TGTGCCACCAGCAGAGAAAAGTTCACGGGAGCGGTCTACAATGAGCAGTTCTTC; J: TRBJ2-1; V: TRBV15; size: .; D: .
CDR3: CATSRDSGEIQPQHF; DNA: TGTGCCACCAGCAGAGATAGTGGGGAGATCCAGCCCCAGCATTTT; J: TRBJ1-5; V: TRBV15; size: .; D: .
CDR3: CAFGTTVEQFF; DNA: TGTGCGTTCGGGACTACGGTTGAGCAGTTCTTC; J: TRBJ2-1; V: TRBV21-1; size: .; D: .
CDR3: CASSVDPGTGLYGYTF; DNA: TGTGCCAGCAGCGTAGACCCCGGGACAGGGTTATATGGCTACACCTTC; J: TRBJ1-2; V: TRBV9; size: .; D: TRBD1
CDR3: CASSPDPTGGIKLNQPQHF; DNA: TGTGCCAGCAGTCCCGACCCGACAGGGGGCATCAAGCTCAATCAGCCCCAGCATTTT; J: TRBJ1-5; V: TRBV28; size: .; D: TRBD1
CDR3: CASSYARGSGGTQYF; DNA: TGTGCCAGCAGTTACGCCAGGGGGAGCGGAGGGACCCAGTACTTC; J: TRBJ2-5; V: TRBV6-6; size: .; D: TRBD1
CDR3: CASSEPGLASYEQYF; DNA: TGTGCCAGCAGTGAACCGGGACTAGCGAGTTACGAGCAGTACTTC; J: TRBJ2-7; V: TRBV6-1; size: few; D: TRBD2
CDR3: CASSQGQNQPQHF; DNA: TGCGCCAGCAGCCAAGGACAGAATCAGCCCCAGCATTTT; J: TRBJ1-5; V: TRBV4-1; size: .; D: .
CDR3: CAWGPGGREQYF; DNA: TGTGCCTGGGGCCCCGGGGGAAGGGAGCAGTACTTC; J: TRBJ2-7; V: TRBV30; size: .; D: .
CDR3: CASSLDRRGTTEAFF; DNA: TGTGCCAGCAGTTTAGATCGGCGGGGGACCACTGAAGCTTTCTTT; J: TRBJ1-1; V: TRBV27; size: .; D: .
CDR3: CATSRRGREAPDTQYF; DNA: TGTGCCACCAGCAGAAGGGGGCGGGAGGCCCCAGATACGCAGTATTTT; J: TRBJ2-3; V: TRBV15; size: .; D: .
CDR3: CASSPQKLNQDEQYF; DNA: TGTGCCAGCTCACCGCAAAAGCTCAACCAGGACGAGCAGTACTTC; J: TRBJ2-7; V: TRBV18; size: .; D: .
CDR3: CATGLAGYEQYF; DNA: TGTGCCACGGGACTAGCGGGTTACGAGCAGTACTTC; J: TRBJ2-7; V: TRBV2; size: .; D: TRBD2
CDR3: CASSLLRQGVDRNTEAFF; DNA: TGCGCCAGCAGCTTGCTAAGGCAGGGGGTAGATCGGAACACTGAAGCTTTCTTT; J: TRBJ1-1; V: TRBV5-1; size: .; D: TRBD1
CDR3: CASSAGTSGYLWQYF; DNA: TGTGCCAGTAGTGCCGGGACTAGCGGGTACCTTTGGCAGTACTTC; J: TRBJ2-5; V: TRBV19; size: .; D: TRBD2
CDR3: CASSFWTSGSFETQYF; DNA: TGTGCCAGCAGCTTTTGGACTAGCGGGAGTTTCGAGACCCAGTACTTC; J: TRBJ2-5; V: TRBV11-2; size: .; D: TRBD2
CDR3: CAWSPPGLAGLEQYF; DNA: TGTGCCTGGAGCCCACCGGGACTAGCGGGGCTCGAGCAGTACTTC; J: TRBJ2-7; V: TRBV30; size: .; D: TRBD2
CDR3: CASSLGQLRTEAFF; DNA: TGTGCCAGCAGCTTAGGACAGTTGCGGACTGAAGCTTTCTTT; J: TRBJ1-1; V: TRBV7-2; size: .; D: .
CDR3: CASSPLTSGSLQETQYF; DNA: TGTGCCAGCAGCCCGTTAACTAGCGGGAGTCTCCAAGAGACCCAGTACTTC; J: TRBJ2-5; V: TRBV28; size: .; D: TRBD2
CDR3: CASSFAGGPDEQFF; DNA: TGCGCCAGCAGCTTTGCGGGAGGGCCGGATGAGCAGTTCTTC; J: TRBJ2-1; V: TRBV5-1; size: .; D: TRBD2
CDR3: CASSVDRTGWELDYTF; DNA: TGTGCCAGCAGCGTAGATAGGACAGGGTGGGAATTGGACTACACCTTC; J: TRBJ1-2; V: TRBV9; size: once; D: TRBD1
CDR3: CASSLRREFGNEQFF; DNA: TGCGCCAGCAGCTTGAGGCGGGAGTTTGGCAATGAGCAGTTCTTC; J: TRBJ2-1; V: TRBV5-1; size: .; D: TRBD2
CDR3: CASSPRRDSYNEQFF; DNA: TGTGCCAGCAGCCCAAGGAGGGATTCCTACAATGAGCAGTTCTTC; J: TRBJ2-1; V: TRBV7-9; size: .; D: .
CDR3: CALRTGENTGELFF; DNA: TGTGCCCTCAGGACAGGGGAGAACACCGGGGAGCTGTTTTTT; J: TRBJ2-2; V: TRBV18; size: .; D: TRBD1
CDR3: CAWRSSGANVLTF; DNA: TGTGCCTGGAGGAGCTCTGGGGCCAACGTCCTGACTTTC; J: TRBJ2-6; V: TRBV30; size: .; D: .
CDR3: CASSQEVSLSGGYTF; DNA: TGCGCCAGCAGCCAAGAAGTTTCACTCTCGGGTGGCTACACCTTC; J: TRBJ1-2; V: TRBV4-1; size: .; D: .
CDR3: CASSIRGQAIVQYF; DNA: TGTGCCAGTAGTATACGGGGACAGGCGATTGTGCAGTACTTC; J: TRBJ2-7; V: TRBV19; size: .; D: TRBD1
CDR3: CASSLRPGLGYYEQYF; DNA: TGTGCCAGCAGCCTCAGGCCAGGACTAGGGTACTACGAGCAGTACTTC; J: TRBJ2-7; V: TRBV7-2; size: .; D: TRBD2
CDR3: CASSYGFSYGYTF; DNA: TGTGCCAGCAGTTACGGGTTTTCCTATGGCTACACCTTC; J: TRBJ1-2; V: TRBV28; size: .; D: .
CDR3: CASSSPGAKGGEQFF; DNA: TGTGCCAGTAGTTCCCCCGGGGCGAAAGGGGGTGAGCAGTTCTTC; J: TRBJ2-1; V: TRBV19; size: .; D: .
CDR3: CASSHKDTQYF; DNA: TGTGCCAGCAGTCACAAAGATACGCAGTATTTT; J: TRBJ2-3; V: TRBV6-5; size: .; D: .
CDR3: CASSPQIAGGLGDTQYF; DNA: TGTGCCAGCAGCCCTCAGATAGCGGGAGGTTTGGGGGATACGCAGTATTTT; J: TRBJ2-3; V: TRBV7-8; size: .; D: TRBD2
CDR3: CASSSRGTGDNYGYTF; DNA: TGTGCCAGCAGCTCTAGAGGTACGGGGGATAACTATGGCTACACCTTC; J: TRBJ1-2; V: TRBV9; size: .; D: .
CDR3: CASSSGTSGDSYNEQFF; DNA: TGTGCCAGCAGCTCAGGGACTAGCGGGGACTCCTACAATGAGCAGTTCTTC; J: TRBJ2-1; V: TRBV4-2; size: .; D: TRBD2
CDR3: CASSEQGGTEAFF; DNA: TGTGCCAGCAGCGAGCAGGGTGGCACTGAAGCTTTCTTT; J: TRBJ1-1; V: TRBV2; size: .; D: .
CDR3: CASSSGQLNEKLFF; DNA: TGTGCCAGCAGTTCGGGACAGTTAAATGAAAAACTGTTTTTT; J: TRBJ1-4; V: TRBV28; size: .; D: TRBD1
CDR3: CAWSFEASGRETQYF; DNA: TGTGCCTGGAGTTTTGAGGCTAGCGGGAGAGAGACCCAGTACTTC; J: TRBJ2-5; V: TRBV30; size: once; D: TRBD2
CDR3: CASRSGTGGYEQYF; DNA: TGCGCCAGCAGATCCGGGACAGGGGGCTACGAGCAGTACTTC; J: TRBJ2-7; V: TRBV5-1; size: .; D: TRBD1
CDR3: CASWEGYNEQFF; DNA: TGTGCCAGCTGGGAGGGTTACAATGAGCAGTTCTTC; J: TRBJ2-1; V: TRBV28; size: few; D: TRBD2
CDR3: CASSYFKSSYNEQFF; DNA: TGTGCCAGCAGTTATTTCAAGAGCTCCTACAATGAGCAGTTCTTC; J: TRBJ2-1; V: TRBV6-9; size: .; D: .
CDR3: CASRRRGGGGGAFGYGYTF; DNA: TGTGCCAGCAGGCGCAGGGGAGGAGGAGGGGGGGCGTTTGGCTATGGCTACACCTTC; J: TRBJ1-2; V: TRBV28; size: once; D: .
CDR3: CAWSGQMNTEAFF; DNA: TGTGCCTGGAGTGGGCAGATGAACACTGAAGCTTTCTTT; J: TRBJ1-1; V: TRBV30; size: .; D: .
CDR3: CASSPPGLGGTQYF; DNA: TGTGCCAGTAGTCCCCCCGGACTGGGAGGGACCCAGTACTTC; J: TRBJ2-5; V: TRBV19; size: .; D: .